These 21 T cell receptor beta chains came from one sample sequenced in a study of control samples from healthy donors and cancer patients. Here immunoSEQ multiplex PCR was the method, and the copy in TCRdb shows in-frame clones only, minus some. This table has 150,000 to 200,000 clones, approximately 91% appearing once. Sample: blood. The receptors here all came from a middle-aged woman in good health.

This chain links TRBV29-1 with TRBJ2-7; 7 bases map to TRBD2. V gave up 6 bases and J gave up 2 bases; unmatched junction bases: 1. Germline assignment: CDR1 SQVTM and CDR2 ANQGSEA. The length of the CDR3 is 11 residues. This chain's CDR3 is CSVSGTYEQYF. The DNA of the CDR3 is TGCAGCGTCAGCGGGACCTACGAGCAGTACTTC.

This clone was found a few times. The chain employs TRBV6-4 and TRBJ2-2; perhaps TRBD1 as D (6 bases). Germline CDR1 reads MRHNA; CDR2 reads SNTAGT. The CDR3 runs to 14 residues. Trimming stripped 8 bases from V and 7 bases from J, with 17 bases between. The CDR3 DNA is TGTGCCAGCCGTTTGGCAGGGGAGATCGGGGAGCTGTTTTTT. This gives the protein CASRLAGEIGELFF.

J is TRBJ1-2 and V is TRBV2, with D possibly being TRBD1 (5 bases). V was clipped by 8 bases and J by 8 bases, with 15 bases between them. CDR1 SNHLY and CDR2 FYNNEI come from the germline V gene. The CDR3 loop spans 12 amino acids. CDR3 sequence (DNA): TGTGCCAGCCGCAGGGAGGAGTCCGGCTACACCTTC. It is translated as CASRREESGYTF.

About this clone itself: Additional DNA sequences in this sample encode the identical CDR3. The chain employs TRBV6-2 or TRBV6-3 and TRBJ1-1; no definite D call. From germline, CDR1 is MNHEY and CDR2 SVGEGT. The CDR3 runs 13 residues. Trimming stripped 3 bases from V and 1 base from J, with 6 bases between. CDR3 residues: CASSYSRNTEAFF. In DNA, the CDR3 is TGTGCCAGCAGTTATTCTAGGAACACTGAAGCTTTCTTT.

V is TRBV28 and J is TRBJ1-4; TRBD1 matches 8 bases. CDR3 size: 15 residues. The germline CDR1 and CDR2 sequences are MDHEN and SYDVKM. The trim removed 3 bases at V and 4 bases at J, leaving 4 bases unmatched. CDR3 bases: TGTGCCAGCAGTTTGGGGGGACAGGTTAATGAAAAACTGTTTTTT. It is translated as CASSLGGQVNEKLFF.

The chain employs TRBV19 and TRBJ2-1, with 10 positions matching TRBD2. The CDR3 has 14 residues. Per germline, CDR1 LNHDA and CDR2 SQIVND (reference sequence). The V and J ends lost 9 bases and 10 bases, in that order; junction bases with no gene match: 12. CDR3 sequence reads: CASRHPSGGVEQFF. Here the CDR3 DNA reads TGTGCCAGCCGGCATCCTAGCGGGGGCGTAGAGCAGTTCTTC.

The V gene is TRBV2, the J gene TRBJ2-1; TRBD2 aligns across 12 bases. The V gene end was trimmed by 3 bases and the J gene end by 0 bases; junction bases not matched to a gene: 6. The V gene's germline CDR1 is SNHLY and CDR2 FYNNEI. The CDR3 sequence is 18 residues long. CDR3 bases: TGTGCCAGCAGTGAGACTAGCGGGGGTGACTCCTCCTACAATGAGCAGTTCTTC. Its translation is CASSETSGGDSSYNEQFF. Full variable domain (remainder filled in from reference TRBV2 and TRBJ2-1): EPEVTQTPSHQVTQMGQEVILRCVPISNHLYFYWYRQILGQKVEFLVSFYNNEISEKSEIFDDQFSVERPDGSNFTLKIRSTKLEDSAMYFCASSETSGGDSSYNEQFFGPGTRLTVL.

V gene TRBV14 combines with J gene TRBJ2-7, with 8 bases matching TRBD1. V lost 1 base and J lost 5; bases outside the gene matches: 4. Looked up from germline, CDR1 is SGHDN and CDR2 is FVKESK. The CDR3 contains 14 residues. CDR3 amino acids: CASSQGTGYHEQYF. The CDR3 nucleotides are TGTGCCAGCAGCCAAGGGACAGGGTACCACGAGCAGTACTTC.

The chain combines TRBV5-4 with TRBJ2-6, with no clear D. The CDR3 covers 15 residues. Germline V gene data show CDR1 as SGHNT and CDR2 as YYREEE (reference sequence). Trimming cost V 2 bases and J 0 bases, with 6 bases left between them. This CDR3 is CASSLESSGANVLTF. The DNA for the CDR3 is TGTGCCAGCAGCTTAGAGTCCTCTGGGGCCAACGTCCTGACTTTC.

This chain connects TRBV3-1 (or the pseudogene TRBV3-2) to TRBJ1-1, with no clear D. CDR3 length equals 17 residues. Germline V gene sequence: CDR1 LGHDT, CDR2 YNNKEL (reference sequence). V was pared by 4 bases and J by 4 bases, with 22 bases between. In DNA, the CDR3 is TGTGCCAGCAGCCCGACTACCACACGTGGGAGAGGCACTGAAGCTTTCTTT. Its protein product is CASSPTTTRGRGTEAFF.

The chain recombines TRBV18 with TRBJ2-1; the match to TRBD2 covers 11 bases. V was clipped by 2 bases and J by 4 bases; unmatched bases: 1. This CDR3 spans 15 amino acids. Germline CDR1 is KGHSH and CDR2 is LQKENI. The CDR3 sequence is CASSPGTSGYNEQFF. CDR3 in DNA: TGTGCCAGCTCACCAGGGACTAGCGGTTACAATGAGCAGTTCTTC. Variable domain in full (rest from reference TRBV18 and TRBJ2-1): NAGVMQNPRHLVRRRGQEARLRCSPMKGHSHVYWYRQLPEEGLKFMVYLQKENIIDESGMPKERFSAEFPKEGPSILRIQQVVRGDSAAYFCASSPGTSGYNEQFFGPGTRLTVL.

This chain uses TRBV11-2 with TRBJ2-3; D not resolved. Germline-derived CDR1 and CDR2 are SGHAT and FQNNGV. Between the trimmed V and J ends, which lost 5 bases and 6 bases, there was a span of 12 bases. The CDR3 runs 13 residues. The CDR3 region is CASSPGGGDTQYF. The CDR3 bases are TGTGCCAGCAGCCCGGGCGGTGGGGATACGCAGTATTTT.

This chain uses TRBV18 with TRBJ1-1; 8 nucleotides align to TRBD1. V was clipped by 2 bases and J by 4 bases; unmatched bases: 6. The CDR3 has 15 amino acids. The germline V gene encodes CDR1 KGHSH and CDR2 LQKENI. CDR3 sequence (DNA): TGTGCCAGCTCACCAATTAGGACAGGGAGCACTGAAGCTTTCTTT. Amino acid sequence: CASSPIRTGSTEAFF.

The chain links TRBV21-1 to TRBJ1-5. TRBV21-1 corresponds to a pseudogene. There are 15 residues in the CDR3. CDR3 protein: CASSSEVRSNQPQHF. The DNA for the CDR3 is TGTGCCAGCAGCAGTGAAGTCCGAAGCAATCAGCCCCAGCATTTT.

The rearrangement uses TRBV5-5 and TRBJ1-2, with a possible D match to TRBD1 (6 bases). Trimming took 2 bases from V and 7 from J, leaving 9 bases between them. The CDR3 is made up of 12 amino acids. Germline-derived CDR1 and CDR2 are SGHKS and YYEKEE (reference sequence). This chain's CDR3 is CASSFQGPGYTF. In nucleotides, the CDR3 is TGTGCCAGCAGCTTCCAGGGGCCTGGCTACACCTTC.

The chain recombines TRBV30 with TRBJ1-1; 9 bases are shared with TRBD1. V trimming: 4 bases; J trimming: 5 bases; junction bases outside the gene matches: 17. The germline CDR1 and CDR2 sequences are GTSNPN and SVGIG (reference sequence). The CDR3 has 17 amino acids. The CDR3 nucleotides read TGTGCCTGGATTTCTTCGGGACAGGGCGCCGAGGGGACTGAAGCTTTCTTT. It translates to CAWISSGQGAEGTEAFF.

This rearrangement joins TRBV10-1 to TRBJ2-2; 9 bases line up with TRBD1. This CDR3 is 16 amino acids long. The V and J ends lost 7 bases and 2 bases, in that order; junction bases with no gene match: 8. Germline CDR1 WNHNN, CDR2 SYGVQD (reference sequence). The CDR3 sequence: CASNSGDRENTGELFF. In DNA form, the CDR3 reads TGCGCCAGCAATTCTGGGGACAGGGAAAACACCGGGGAGCTGTTTTTT.

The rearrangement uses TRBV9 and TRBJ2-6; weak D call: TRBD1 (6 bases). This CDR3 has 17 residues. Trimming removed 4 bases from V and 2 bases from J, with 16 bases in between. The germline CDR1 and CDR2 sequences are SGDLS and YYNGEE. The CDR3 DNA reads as TGTGCCAGCAGCTCCCGTGGGGGCTTCGCTGGGGCCAACGTCCTGACTTTC. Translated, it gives CASSSRGGFAGANVLTF.

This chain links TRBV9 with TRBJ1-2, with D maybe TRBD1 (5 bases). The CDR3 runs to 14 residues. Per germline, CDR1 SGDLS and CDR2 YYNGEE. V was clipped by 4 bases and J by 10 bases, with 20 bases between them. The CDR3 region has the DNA TGTGCCAGCAGCCCCAGTGGGGGAATGATGCCCTACACCTTC. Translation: CASSPSGGMMPYTF. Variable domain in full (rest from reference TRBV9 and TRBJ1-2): DSGVTQTPKHLITATGQRVTLRCSPRSGDLSVYWYQQSLDQGLQFLIQYYNGEERAKGNILERFSAQQFPDLHSELNLSSLELGDSALYFCASSPSGGMMPYTFGSGTRLTVV.

In nucleotides, the CDR3 is TGTGCCAGCAGCCAAATGAAGGGTTCTGGAAACACCATATATTTT. Translation: CASSQMKGSGNTIYF. The chain couples TRBV3-1 (or the pseudogene TRBV3-2) to TRBJ1-3; no clear D. The CDR3 totals 15 residues. CDR1 is LGHDT and CDR2 is YNNKEL in the germline V gene (reference sequence). V lost 2 bases to trimming and J lost 1 base, with 9 bases between them.

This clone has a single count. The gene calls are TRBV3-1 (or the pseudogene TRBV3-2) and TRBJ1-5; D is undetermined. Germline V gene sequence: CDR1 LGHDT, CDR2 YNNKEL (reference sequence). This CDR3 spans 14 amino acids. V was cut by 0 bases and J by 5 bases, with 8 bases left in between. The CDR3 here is CASSQDSGYQPQHF. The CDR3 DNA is TGTGCCAGCAGCCAAGATAGCGGGTATCAGCCCCAGCATTTT.